This section outlines one T cell receptor beta chain sequence together with its context. This CDR3 has 16 residues. The ends lost 2 bases at V and 0 bases at J; junction bases unmatched: 2. The V gene's germline CDR1 is MNHEY and CDR2 SVGEGT. The sorted Tregs were CD4+CD25+CD127-/low cells. TCRdb re-called the 5' RACE reads through MiXCR, storing one row per CDR3 protein. The sample has over 45,000 distinct CDR3 sequences; approximately 26% are singletons. Sequenced sample: tumor-infiltrating Tregs sorted from the breast tumor. V gene TRBV6-2 or TRBV6-3 combines with J gene TRBJ2-4, with 9 bases lining up with TRBD1. The clonotype comes from a female donor with breast cancer. The CDR3 region is CASSYTGQGAKNIQYF. The CDR3 region has the DNA TGTGCCAGCAGTTACACGGGACAGGGAGCCAAAAACATTCAGTACTTC.